This T cell receptor beta chain was sequenced for a study of cytomegalovirus exposure and HLA in healthy donors. Broader study findings: Later analysis placed DRB1 highest and HLA-C lowest in TCR association rates, which differed by HLA locus. Later work found most CMV-associated TCR beta chains apparently HLA-restricted. According to the study, 180 or so TCR beta chains were cytomegalovirus-associated.

With 60 Vbeta and 13 Jbeta primers, the PCR was carried out. The protocol was immunoSEQ multiplex PCR, while the TCRdb copy is restricted to in-frame clones and leaves out a portion. The sample has under 170,000 clones; more than 75% are singletons. Trimming took 6 bases from V and 8 from J; bases not matched to a gene: 6. Looked up from germline, CDR1 is LGHNA and CDR2 is YSLEER. The CDR3 totals 15 residues. As for this clone: Its matching antigen is unknown.

There was no recording of CMV serostatus for this donor. This clonotype was obtained from a human donor in good health. The chain is built from TRBV4-3 and TRBJ1-6, with 11 bases lining up with TRBD1. The specimen was PBMCs. CDR3 nucleotides: TGCGCCAGCAGTTCACGGGGACAGGGGGATTCACCCCTCCACTTT. Translated: CASSSRGQGDSPLHF.